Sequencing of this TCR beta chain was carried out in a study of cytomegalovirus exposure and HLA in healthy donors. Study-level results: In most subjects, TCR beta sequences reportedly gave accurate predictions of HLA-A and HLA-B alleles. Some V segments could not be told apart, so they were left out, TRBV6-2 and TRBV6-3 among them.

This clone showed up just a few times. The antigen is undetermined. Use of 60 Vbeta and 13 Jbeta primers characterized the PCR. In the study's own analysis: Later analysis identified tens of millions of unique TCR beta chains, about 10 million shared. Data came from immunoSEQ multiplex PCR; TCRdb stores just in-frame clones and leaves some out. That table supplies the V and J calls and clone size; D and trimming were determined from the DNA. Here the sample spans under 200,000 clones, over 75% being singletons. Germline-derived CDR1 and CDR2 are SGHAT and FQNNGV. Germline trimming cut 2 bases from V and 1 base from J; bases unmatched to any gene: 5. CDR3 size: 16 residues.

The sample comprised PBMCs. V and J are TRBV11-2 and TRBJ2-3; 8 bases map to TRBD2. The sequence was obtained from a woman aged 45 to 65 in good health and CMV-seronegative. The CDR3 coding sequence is TGTGCCAGCAGCTTAACGTTAGCGGGACGCACAGATACGCAGTATTTT. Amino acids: CASSLTLAGRTDTQYF. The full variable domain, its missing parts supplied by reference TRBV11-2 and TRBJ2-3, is EAGVAQSPRYKIIEKRQSVAFWCNPISGHATLYWYQQILGQGPKLLIQFQNNGVVDDSQLPKDRFSAERLKGVDSTLKIQPAKLEDSAVYLCASSLTLAGRTDTQYFGPGTRLTVL.